This TCR beta chain is drawn from a study of blood T cell repertoires in COVID-19 (dated by TCRdb to 2018 to 2020). At the level of the whole study: Samples from collaborators originated in the United States, Italy and Spain and spanned both the acute and convalescent phases of COVID-19. The prospective study material was composed of cDNA or gDNA derived from T cells, B-cell-depleted T cells, or PBMCs. Subjects who had been exposed to COVID-19, were actively infected with it, or had recovered from it provided the deeply sampled blood TCRbeta repertoires that made up the dataset. A freely available public database, intended as a resource for researchers studying the immune response to SARS-CoV-2, is where the repertoires were released. Samples were obtained from the ongoing ImmuneRACE study (first 160 participants) and from about 1,300 subjects provided by 6 global collaborators. Sample metadata almost always included a de-identified subject ID, COVID-19 status, age in years and sex. HLA class I and class II types, where available, came from metadata supplied by the sample provider rather than from assay-based typing. Paper-wide results and their limitations: The quantity of clinical and demographic metadata differed by source and by participant and was supplied without curation.

TCRbeta CDR3 regions were amplified from genomic DNA by means of the immunoSEQ Assay, a bias-controlled multiplex PCR. On the study's bioinformatics: The number of nucleated cells in each sample was estimated from the amplification of reference gene primers within the assay. Sequence reads were collapsed and filtered to measure the absolute abundance of every unique TCRbeta CDR3 rearrangement. For each sample, productive Simpson clonality was calculated as the square root of Simpson's diversity index over productive rearrangements. TCRdb took over this immuneACCESS table, retaining in-frame rearrangements with V and J assigned. Such tables are incomplete; in checked studies, under half of the missing clones stem from an unresolved V gene, and the remainder is unexplained. The V and J calls and clone size are taken from that table; D and trimming were inferred from the DNA. The sample includes 130,000 to 150,000 clones, with around four fifths observed a single time. Roughly 6.4% of the sample belongs to the ten largest clones.

Enrolling through a virtual design, the prospective study's participants ranged in age from roughly 18 to 95 years and lived across about two dozen United States geographic areas. Cohort assignment in the prospective study relied on participant-reported clinical history from a screening survey and a study questionnaire. Recovered participants in ImmuneRACE Cohort 3 were defined by two consecutive negative NP/OP PCR tests, clearance by a healthcare professional, or resolution of symptoms. In the prospective study, whole blood, serum and a nasopharyngeal or oropharyngeal swab were collected from each participant by mobile phlebotomists. Over an approximately two-month period, participants in the prospective study had the option of providing additional blood draws and questionnaires. Before DNA extraction, prospective study blood samples were shipped either frozen or at room temperature. The germline V gene gives CDR1 as KGHDR and CDR2 as SFDVKD. The CDR3 sequence holds 13 residues, the cysteine and phenylalanine included. Only the CDR3 DNA stays, 39 bases, in frame from base 1. The germline ends are 9 bases apart after V is trimmed by 2 bases and J by 8 bases.

This clone was seen a few times. The specificity of this receptor is unknown. Per-base qualities were not stored, and no clone one base away is much larger. The receptor's source is a woman in her thirties or forties who had recovered from COVID-19. The sequence links TRBV24-1 to TRBJ2-1; TRBD1 is perhaps the D gene, given 5 matching bases. The sequencing input was PBMCs or T cells enriched from blood (not recorded which). The encoded CDR3 is CATSDSWGHEQFF. The nucleotides read TGTGCCACCAGTGATTCCTGGGGCCATGAGCAGTTCTTC.